A selection of T cell receptor beta chains follows, all from one sample in a study of OX40 agonist ivuxolimab in advanced cancers. Method: immunoSEQ multiplex PCR; TCRdb's copy keeps in-frame clones and lacks some. The table records about 40,000 clones, 70% to 90% of them present only once. Here the sequenced sample was CD4+ or CD8+ T cells sorted from blood, taken in a trial of the OX40 agonist ivuxolimab. The receptors come from an adult with an advanced solid tumor such as melanoma, head and neck, liver or kidney cancer. Both conserved end residues are part of each CDR3. A D gene is named only where the DNA matches it firmly. Size values are once, few and many counts, or a class for expanded clones, and some rows have none.

D gene	V gene	J gene	clone size	CDR3 protein	CDR3 DNA
TRBD1	TRBV4-1	TRBJ1-1	.	CASSPMGQEAFF	TGCGCCAGCAGCCCCATGGGACAGGAAGCTTTCTTT
.	TRBV6-5	TRBJ2-1	.	CASSDLQVNEQFF	TGTGCCAGCAGTGACCTCCAGGTTAATGAGCAGTTCTTC
TRBD1	TRBV28	TRBJ2-5	.	CASSPGQGYLGQETQYF	TGTGCCAGCAGCCCGGGACAGGGTTATTTGGGTCAAGAGACCCAGTACTTC
.	TRBV4-2	TRBJ1-2	.	CASSQAQRGGYTF	TGTGCCAGCAGCCAAGCCCAACGGGGAGGCTACACCTTC
.	TRBV10-3	TRBJ1-2	.	CAISGGTLYGYTF	TGTGCCATCAGTGGCGGCACACTGTATGGCTACACCTTC
.	TRBV6-5	TRBJ1-4	.	CASSYGVGVEKLFF	TGTGCCAGCAGTTACGGCGTGGGTGTTGAGAAACTGTTTTTT
TRBD1	TRBV18	TRBJ1-5	medium-sized	CASSPSGGDSQPQHF	TGTGCCAGCTCACCATCAGGGGGCGATTCTCAGCCCCAGCATTTT
.	TRBV29-1	TRBJ2-3	.	CSVMAYDTQYF	TGCAGCGTTATGGCGTATGATACGCAGTATTTT
TRBD2	TRBV18	TRBJ2-1	once	CASSPAQTSGRAWDYNEQFF	TGTGCCAGCTCACCAGCCCAGACTAGCGGGAGGGCCTGGGACTACAATGAGCAGTTCTTC
TRBD1	TRBV7-9	TRBJ2-3	.	CASSATSDRTGLPDTQYF	TGTGCCAGCAGCGCAACATCGGACCGGACAGGGCTCCCAGATACGCAGTATTTT
.	TRBV7-6	TRBJ2-1	.	CASSLGLTWFF	TGTGCCAGCAGCTTAGGGCTAACCTGGTTCTTC
TRBD1	TRBV7-9	TRBJ1-1	.	CASSSFATGATEAFF	TGTGCCAGCAGCTCTTTCGCGACAGGGGCAACTGAAGCTTTCTTT
.	TRBV19	TRBJ1-1	.	CASSVGMNTEAFF	TGTGCCAGTAGCGTTGGCATGAACACTGAAGCTTTCTTT
.	TRBV6-1	TRBJ2-5	once	CASSQGPVGETQYF	TGTGCCAGCAGTCAGGGCCCCGTTGGAGAGACCCAGTACTTC
TRBD1	TRBV5-6	TRBJ1-1	.	CASSEGTGVTEAFF	TGTGCCAGCAGTGAAGGGACAGGGGTAACTGAAGCTTTCTTT
.	TRBV30	TRBJ2-3	.	CAFFRATSTDTQYF	TGTGCCTTCTTCAGGGCAACTAGCACAGATACGCAGTATTTT
.	TRBV19	TRBJ1-4	.	CASSVHSNEKLFF	TGTGCCAGTAGTGTCCATTCAAATGAAAAACTGTTTTTT
.	TRBV5-4	TRBJ2-1	once	CASSETNEQFF	TGTGCCAGCAGCGAAACCAATGAGCAGTTCTTC
.	TRBV27	TRBJ1-5	.	CASSDSVDSNQPQHF	TGTGCCAGCAGTGACTCGGTGGATAGCAATCAGCCCCAGCATTTT
TRBD2	TRBV10-3	TRBJ2-3	.	CAISATSGRGTDTQYF	TGTGCCATCAGTGCCACTAGCGGGAGAGGGACAGATACGCAGTATTTT
.	TRBV15	TRBJ1-1	.	CATSRVGVTEAFF	TGTGCCACCAGCCGAGTAGGGGTTACTGAAGCTTTCTTT
TRBD2	TRBV13	TRBJ2-1	.	CASSISGTYNEQFF	TGTGCCAGCAGTATTAGCGGGACCTACAATGAGCAGTTCTTC
.	TRBV13	TRBJ2-4	.	CASSPERNIQYF	TGTGCCAGCAGCCCCGAGCGAAACATTCAGTACTTC
.	TRBV7-6	TRBJ2-1	.	CASGRVGGENYNEQFF	TGTGCCAGCGGTAGGGTGGGCGGGGAGAACTACAATGAGCAGTTCTTC
TRBD2	TRBV6-5	TRBJ2-3	.	CASSSISGATDTQYF	TGTGCCAGCAGTTCCATCAGCGGGGCCACAGATACGCAGTATTTT
TRBD2	TRBV28	TRBJ2-7	.	CASSHRPGLAGAGEQYF	TGTGCCAGCAGCCATAGACCGGGACTAGCGGGAGCTGGGGAGCAGTACTTC
.	TRBV19	TRBJ2-3	.	CDQRDVRIGFTGDTQYF	TGTGACCAAAGAGATGTTAGAATCGGGTTCACGGGAGATACGCAGTATTTT
.	TRBV7-7	TRBJ2-2	.	CASSFRSGEEEELFF	TGTGCCAGCAGCTTCCGATCAGGGGAGGAAGAGGAGCTGTTTTTT
.	TRBV5-4	TRBJ2-2	.	CASSLGTELFF	TGTGCCAGCAGCTTGGGTACCGAGCTGTTTTTT
TRBD1	TRBV2	TRBJ2-4	.	CASASGQGELGIQYF	TGTGCCAGCGCCTCGGGACAGGGCGAATTGGGCATTCAGTACTTC
.	TRBV7-8	TRBJ2-1	.	CASSLLAEQFF	TGTGCCAGCAGCCTGCTTGCCGAGCAGTTCTTC
TRBD2	TRBV29-1	TRBJ2-2	.	CSARTSRTGELFF	TGCAGCGCCAGGACTAGCAGGACCGGGGAGCTGTTTTTT
TRBD1	TRBV6-5	TRBJ2-1	.	CASSPGTGVYEQFF	TGTGCCAGCAGTCCCGGGACAGGGGTGTATGAGCAGTTCTTC
.	TRBV6-6	TRBJ2-1	.	CASSYARGGNEQFF	TGTGCCAGCAGTTACGCTCGAGGAGGGAATGAGCAGTTCTTC
TRBD2	TRBV29-1	TRBJ2-1	.	CSVQFPSGSSYNEQFF	TGCAGCGTTCAATTTCCTAGCGGGAGCTCCTACAATGAGCAGTTCTTC
.	TRBV5-1	TRBJ2-1	.	CASSLDGGDEQFF	TGCGCCAGCAGCTTGGATGGGGGTGATGAGCAGTTCTTC
.	TRBV7-8	TRBJ2-1	.	CASSLGTTYVDEQFF	TGTGCCAGCAGCTTAGGGACTACCTACGTGGATGAGCAGTTCTTC
.	TRBV6-5	TRBJ2-5	once	CASTRSETQYF	TGTGCCAGCACCCGAAGCGAGACCCAGTACTTC
.	TRBV12-5	TRBJ2-5	.	CASAPPGGETQYF	TGTGCTAGTGCCCCTCCCGGGGGAGAGACCCAGTACTTC
.	TRBV9	TRBJ1-4	.	CASSDDERVGEKLFF	TGTGCCAGCAGCGACGACGAGAGGGTTGGTGAAAAACTGTTTTTT
.	TRBV7-9	TRBJ1-1	few	CASRPVTEAFF	TGTGCCAGCAGACCAGTGACTGAAGCTTTCTTT
.	TRBV19	TRBJ1-1	.	CASSIVLDTEAFF	TGTGCCAGTAGTATAGTGCTGGACACTGAAGCTTTCTTT
.	TRBV9	TRBJ2-2	.	CASGPIDGELFF	TGTGCCAGTGGGCCAATCGACGGGGAGCTGTTTTTT
.	TRBV6-5	TRBJ1-2	.	CASSYGGPDFYGYTF	TGTGCCAGCAGTTACGGTGGACCGGACTTCTATGGCTACACCTTC
.	TRBV21-1	TRBJ2-2	.	CASSKKVPFGTNTGELFF	TGTGCCAGCAGCAAAAAGGTACCGTTCGGGACGAACACCGGGGAGCTGTTTTTT
.	TRBV6-5	TRBJ2-2	.	CASSYYRVGELFF	TGTGCCAGCAGTTATTACAGGGTCGGGGAGCTGTTTTTT
TRBD2	TRBV4-3	TRBJ2-1	.	CASSQDRWFGGSPHEQFF	TGCGCCAGCAGCCAAGACCGATGGTTTGGCGGGAGCCCCCATGAGCAGTTCTTC
.	TRBV10-2	TRBJ1-3	.	CASTQQGGSGNTIYF	TGCGCCAGCACCCAGCAGGGTGGCTCTGGAAACACCATATATTTT
.	TRBV27	TRBJ1-5	.	CASSPSGPQHF	TGTGCCAGCAGTCCCAGCGGCCCCCAGCATTTT
.	TRBV5-1	TRBJ1-1	.	CASTFRGVGTEAFF	TGCGCCTCTACCTTTCGAGGGGTTGGCACTGAAGCTTTCTTT
TRBD2	TRBV27	TRBJ2-5	once	CASSLTSGGLLQETQYF	TGTGCCAGCAGTCTTACGAGCGGGGGACTCCTACAAGAGACCCAGTACTTC
.	TRBV19	TRBJ1-1	.	CASSQVNTEAFF	TGTGCCAGTAGCCAAGTGAACACTGAAGCTTTCTTT
TRBD2	TRBV4-2	TRBJ2-3	.	CASSQDPTSGPDTQYF	TGTGCCAGCAGCCAAGATCCCACTAGCGGGCCGGATACGCAGTATTTT
.	TRBV5-4	TRBJ2-1	.	CASSDSSYNEQFF	TGTGCCAGCAGCGACAGCTCCTACAATGAGCAGTTCTTC
.	TRBV7-6	TRBJ2-3	.	CASSPVGVRGTDTQYF	TGTGCCAGCAGCCCGGTGGGTGTGCGGGGCACAGATACGCAGTATTTT